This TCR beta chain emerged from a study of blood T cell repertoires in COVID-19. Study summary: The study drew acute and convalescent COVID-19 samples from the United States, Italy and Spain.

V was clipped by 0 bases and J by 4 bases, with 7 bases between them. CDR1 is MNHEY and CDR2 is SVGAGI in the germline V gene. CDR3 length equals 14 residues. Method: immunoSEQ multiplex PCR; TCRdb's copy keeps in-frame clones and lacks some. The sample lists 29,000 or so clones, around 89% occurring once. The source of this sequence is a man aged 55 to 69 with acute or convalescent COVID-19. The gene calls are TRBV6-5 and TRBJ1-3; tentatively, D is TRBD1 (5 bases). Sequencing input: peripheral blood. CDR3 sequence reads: CASSYSGRGNTIYF. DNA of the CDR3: TGTGCCAGCAGTTACTCGGGGCGAGGAAACACCATATATTTT.